Listed here are 3 T cell receptor beta chains from one sample, sequenced in a study of OX40 agonist ivuxolimab in advanced cancers. Method: immunoSEQ multiplex PCR; TCRdb's copy keeps in-frame clones and lacks some. Seen here are about 24,000 clones, approximately 85% observed once, and the top ten hold approximately 15%. The specimen comprised CD4+ or CD8+ T cells sorted from blood, sampled in a trial of the OX40 agonist ivuxolimab. These TCRs come from an adult with an advanced solid tumor such as melanoma, head and neck, liver or kidney cancer.

Only one count was recorded for this clone. The J gene is TRBJ1-5, the V gene TRBV18; TRBD1 matches at 9 bases. V was clipped by 4 bases and J by 7 bases; unmatched bases: 11. CDR3 length: 16 amino acids. From germline, CDR1 is KGHSH and CDR2 LQKENI. The CDR3 bases are TGTGCCAGCTCACTGGCCGGGACAGGGTCCAGCCAGCCCCAGCATTTT. Its protein product is CASSLAGTGSSQPQHF.

This chain joins TRBV6-4 and TRBJ1-1; 10 bases match TRBD1. V gave up 3 bases and J gave up 6 bases; unmatched junction bases: 7. Germline V gene data show CDR1 as MRHNA and CDR2 as SNTAGT. The CDR3 has 15 residues. This CDR3 reads CASSEDRGGIPEAFF. CDR3 sequence (DNA): TGTGCCAGCAGTGAGGACAGGGGGGGGATCCCTGAAGCTTTCTTT.

Only one count was recorded for this clone. V gene TRBV14 combines with J gene TRBJ1-1, with D possibly TRBD1 on 6 matching bases. Deletions cut 4 bases from V and 2 bases from J, with 14 bases between. Germline CDR1 SGHDN, CDR2 FVKESK. This CDR3 region has 15 residues. The CDR3 here is CASSRTGFGNTEAFF. The CDR3 coding sequence is TGTGCCAGCAGCCGTACAGGGTTTGGTAACACTGAAGCTTTCTTT. Full variable domain (missing parts from reference TRBV14 and TRBJ1-1): EAGVTQFPSHSVIEKGQTVTLRCDPISGHDNLYWYRRVMGKEIKFLLHFVKESKQDESGMPNNRFLAERTGGTYSTLKVQPAELEDSGVYFCASSRTGFGNTEAFFGQGTRLTVV.